This TCR beta chain was captured in a study of siplizumab effects on memory and regulatory T cells. Study observations and caveats: Whether the proliferating Tregs (from siplizumab cultures) were suppressive was not confirmed.

Around 100,000 TCR templates per sample were assayed. Assay used: immunoSEQ multiplex PCR; TCRdb lists only in-frame clones, some missing. The data hold about 100,000 clones, with 85% to 95% observed a single time. The CDR3 loop spans 17 amino acids. About this clone itself: Its antigen is unknown.

Sequencing was performed on non-Treg CD4+ T cells sorted from blood. The sequence was obtained from a human donor in good health. The chain joins TRBV21-1 to TRBJ2-3. TRBV21-1 is reported as a pseudogene. CDR3 in amino acids: CASSKGAAVTSTDTQYF. CDR3 bases: TGTGCCAGCAGCAAAGGGGCCGCGGTTACTAGCACAGATACGCAGTATTTT.